A selection of T cell receptor beta chains follows, all from one sample in a study of ipilimumab plus nivolumab after autologous stem cell transplantation. The repertoire was sequenced with immunoSEQ multiplex PCR; TCRdb's copy has only in-frame clones and lacks some. Among some 9,300 clones listed, roughly three quarters were seen once. The specimen comprised PBMCs, sampled in a trial of ipilimumab plus nivolumab as post-transplant consolidation. These receptors all stem from a female donor with multiple myeloma. The conserved cysteine and the conserved F or W are not part of the CDR3 here.

V gene	J gene	CDR3 protein
TRBV19	TRBJ1-2	ASSPWGNYGYT
TRBV11-3	TRBJ1-5	ASSSGLNNQPQH
TRBV5-4	TRBJ2-1	ASSYDRGPYNEQF
TRBV11-2	TRBJ2-5	ASSLSSGGGETQY
TRBV30	TRBJ1-2	AWSVQRDYGYT
TRBV27	NA	ASSELSYEQY
TRBV18	TRBJ1-1	ASSTTGMNTEAF
TRBV5-1	TRBJ2-7	ASSLRAEGAYEQY
TRBV28	TRBJ2-3	ASSRLGRLVTDTQY
TRBV7-2	TRBJ2-2	ASSLVAGGYTGELF
TRBV19	TRBJ2-7	ASSKASGFLEQY
TRBV10-2	TRBJ1-5	ASTERGGDDQPQH
TRBV9	TRBJ2-1	ASSVGAGGLYNEQF
TRBV19	TRBJ1-1	ASRKGGTEAF
TRBV19	TRBJ1-1	ASSIEGRTGAF
TRBV25-1	TRBJ2-7	ASSEGTSGNEQY
TRBV2	TRBJ2-3	ASSAGNWGSNTDTQY
TRBV11-2	TRBJ1-5	ASSPNGRGNQPQH
TRBV6-5	TRBJ1-4	ASSSGTEGEKLF
TRBV4-2	TRBJ2-7	ASSQEGLAGTYEQY
TRBV5-6	TRBJ2-7	ASSLAGLTYEQY
TRBV28	TRBJ2-7	ASRFGPDRVYEQY
TRBV10-3	TRBJ2-7	ATELGGTVNEQY
TRBV7-2	TRBJ2-7	ASSFGPGNEQY
TRBV18	TRBJ2-4	ASSPAGSGNSIGDIQY
TRBV6-6	TRBJ2-3	ASSYKDGGTDTQY
TRBV6-5	TRBJ2-3	ASSPSGRSDTQY
TRBV6-6	TRBJ1-1	ASSYPIGTGGTEAF
TRBV28	TRBJ1-6	ASSTETGALH
TRBV11-3	TRBJ2-7	ASSFGPGNEQY
TRBV19	TRBJ2-7	ASSYDRTDEQY
TRBV19	TRBJ2-5	ASSISLAGGPGQETQY
TRBV5-1	TRBJ2-7	ASSFDGGAFYEQY
TRBV14	TRBJ1-2	ASSQDWRGGGYGYT
TRBV6-5	TRBJ1-1	ASSHTRVRVQAF
TRBV27	TRBJ2-7	ASSLLPPAYLSYEQY
TRBV6-1	TRBJ2-7	ASSEPGYEQY
TRBV7-9	TRBJ2-5	ASSLDNFQETQY
TRBV18	TRBJ1-5	ASSLVLVGTGVSQPQH
TRBV11-2	TRBJ2-2	ASSLLLTGELF
TRBV27	TRBJ1-1	ASSLTARRIGEAF
TRBV30	TRBJ1-2	AWSLEGLGRDGYT
TRBV14	TRBJ2-7	ASSQDIKSDEQY
TRBV2	TRBJ1-2	ASSYGRGYGYT
TRBV7-2	TRBJ2-3	ASSARTDTQY
TRBV11-3	TRBJ2-3	ASSTRQDLDTQY
TRBV6-1	TRBJ2-6	ASSDGQGALGANVLT
TRBV30	TRBJ1-4	AWSSGTREKLF
TRBV7-9	TRBJ2-7	ASSSTQKSITYEQY
TRBV9	TRBJ2-3	ASSVLAGGPEDTQY
TRBV9	TRBJ1-1	ASSADRGQFTEAF
TRBV5-8	TRBJ2-6	ASSPEGLRFGANVLT
TRBV6-1	TRBJ1-3	ASSEAQTGRLSSGNTIY
TRBV6-6	TRBJ1-5	ASSYSATGAQPQH
TRBV10-3	TRBJ2-3	ATRIAGETDTQY